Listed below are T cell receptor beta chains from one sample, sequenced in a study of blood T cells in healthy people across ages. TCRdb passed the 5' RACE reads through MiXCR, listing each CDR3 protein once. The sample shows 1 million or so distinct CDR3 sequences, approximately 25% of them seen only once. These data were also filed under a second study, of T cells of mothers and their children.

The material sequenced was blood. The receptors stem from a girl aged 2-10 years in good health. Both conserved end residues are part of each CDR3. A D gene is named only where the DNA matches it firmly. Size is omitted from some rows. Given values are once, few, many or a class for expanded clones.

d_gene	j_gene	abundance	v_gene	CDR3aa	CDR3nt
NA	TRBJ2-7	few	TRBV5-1	CASSLPREQATYEQYF	TGCGCCAGCAGCTTGCCTCGGGAACAGGCCACCTACGAGCAGTACTTC
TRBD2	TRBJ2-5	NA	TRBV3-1	CASSLAGWEETQYF	TGTGCCAGCAGCCTAGCGGGATGGGAGGAGACCCAGTACTTC
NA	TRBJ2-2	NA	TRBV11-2	CASSLMYGGELFF	TGTGCCAGCAGCTTAATGTATGGCGGGGAGCTGTTTTTT
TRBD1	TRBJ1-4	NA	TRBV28	CASSIRQGVNEKLFF	TGTGCCAGCAGTATCAGACAGGGAGTTAATGAAAAACTGTTTTTT
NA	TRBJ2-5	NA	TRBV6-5	CASSYGAEETQYF	TGTGCCAGCAGTTACGGCGCAGAAGAGACCCAGTACTTC
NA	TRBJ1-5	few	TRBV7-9	CASSLAADTQHF	TGTGCCAGCAGTTTAGCGGCAGATACGCAGCATTTT
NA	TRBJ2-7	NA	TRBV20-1	CSARFFFSYEQYF	TGCAGTGCTAGGTTCTTCTTCTCCTACGAGCAGTACTTC
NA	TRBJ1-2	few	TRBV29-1	CSVEIRGFNGYTF	TGCAGCGTTGAAATTAGGGGGTTTAATGGCTACACCTTC
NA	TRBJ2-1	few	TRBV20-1	CSARDRDFPYNEQFF	TGCAGTGCTAGAGACCGGGACTTTCCCTACAATGAGCAGTTCTTC
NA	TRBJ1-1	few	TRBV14	CASSRWENTEAFF	TGTGCCAGCAGCCGTTGGGAGAACACTGAAGCTTTCTTT
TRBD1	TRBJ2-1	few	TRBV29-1	CSVLLVAGGLNEQFF	TGCAGCGTTCTCTTGGTGGCAGGGGGCCTCAATGAGCAGTTCTTC
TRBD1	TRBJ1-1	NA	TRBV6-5	CASSYDRGLDTEAFF	TGTGCAAGCAGTTACGACAGGGGGCTGGACACTGAAGCTTTCTTT
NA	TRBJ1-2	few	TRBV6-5	CASSYDRAYGYTF	TGTGCCAGCAGTTACGATCGGGCCTATGGCTACACCTTC
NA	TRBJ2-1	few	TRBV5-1	CASSLAQYGGEQFF	TGCGCCAGCAGCTTGGCCCAGTATGGAGGTGAGCAGTTCTTC
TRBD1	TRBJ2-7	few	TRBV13	CASSSSQGPTYEQYF	TGTGCCAGCAGCTCCTCACAGGGGCCCACCTACGAGCAGTACTTC
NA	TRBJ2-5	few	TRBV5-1	CASRDLGYETQYF	TGCGCCAGCAGGGATCTAGGGTACGAGACCCAGTACTTC
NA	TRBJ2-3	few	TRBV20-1	CSAPRRGSTDTQYF	TGCAGTGCCCCGCGGCGAGGTAGCACAGATACGCAGTATTTT
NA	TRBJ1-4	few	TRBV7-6	CASSLEGVKGEKLFF	TGTGCCAGCAGCTTAGAAGGGGTTAAGGGTGAAAAACTGTTTTTT
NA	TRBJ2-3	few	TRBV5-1	CASSRQESDTQYF	TGCGCCAGCAGCCGACAGGAGTCGGATACGCAGTATTTT
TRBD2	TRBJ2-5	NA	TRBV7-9	CASSQTSYAETQYF	TGTGCCAGCAGCCAGACTAGCTACGCGGAGACCCAGTACTTC
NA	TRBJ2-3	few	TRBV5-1	CASSFWLGDTQYF	TGCGCCAGCAGCTTCTGGTTGGGGGATACGCAGTATTTT
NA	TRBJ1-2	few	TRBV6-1	CASSPDPRDYGYTF	TGTGCCAGCTCCCCGGACCCTCGAGACTATGGCTACACCTTC
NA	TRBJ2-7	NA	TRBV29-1	CSVDDRSSYEQYF	TGCAGCGTCGACGACAGGAGCTCCTACGAGCAGTACTTC
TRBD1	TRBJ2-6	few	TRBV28	CASRVGTGGSGANVLTF	TGTGCCAGCAGGGTAGGGACAGGGGGATCTGGGGCCAACGTCCTGACTTTC
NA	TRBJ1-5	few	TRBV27	CASSLSGRAQQPQHF	TGTGCCAGCAGTTTATCGGGGAGGGCGCAACAGCCCCAGCATTTT
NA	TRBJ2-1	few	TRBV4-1	CASSHVVREQFF	TGCGCCAGCAGCCATGTCGTAAGGGAGCAGTTCTTC
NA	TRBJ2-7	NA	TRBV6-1	CASSRQFYEQYF	TGTGCCAGCAGTCGACAGTTTTACGAGCAGTACTTC
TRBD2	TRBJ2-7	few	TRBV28	CASSPLAGVHEQYF	TGTGCCAGCAGTCCCCTAGCGGGAGTACACGAGCAGTACTTC
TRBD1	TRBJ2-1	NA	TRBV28	CASSYPRSGGFWSEQFF	TGTGCCAGCAGTTACCCCCGTTCAGGGGGCTTTTGGAGTGAGCAGTTCTTC
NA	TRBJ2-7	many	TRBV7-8	CASSVLYEQYF	TGTGCCAGCAGCGTCCTATACGAGCAGTACTTC
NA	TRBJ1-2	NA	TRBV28	CASSFPLTVGYTF	TGTGCCAGCAGTTTCCCATTGACAGTTGGCTACACCTTC
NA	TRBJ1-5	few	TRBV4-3	CASSLKVLHQPQHF	TGCGCCAGCAGCCTCAAGGTGCTTCATCAGCCCCAGCATTTT
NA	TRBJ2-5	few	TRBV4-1	CASSHDGGTQYF	TGCGCCAGCAGCCATGATGGTGGGACCCAGTACTTC
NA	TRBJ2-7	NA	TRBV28	CASSPNAGSNYEQYF	TGTGCCAGCAGTCCAAACGCGGGATCAAACTACGAGCAGTACTTC
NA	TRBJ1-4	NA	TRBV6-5	CASSSRMQGFSTNEKLFF	TGTGCCAGCAGTTCGAGAATGCAGGGATTTTCAACTAATGAAAAACTGTTTTTT
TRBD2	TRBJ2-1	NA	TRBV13	CASSLISGDGEQFF	TGTGCCAGCAGCTTGATCAGCGGGGACGGGGAGCAGTTCTTC
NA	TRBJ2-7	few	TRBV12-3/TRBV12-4	CASRLRGSQYEQYF	TGTGCCAGCAGGTTGAGGGGGAGCCAATACGAGCAGTACTTC
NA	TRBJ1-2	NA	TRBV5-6	CATRGAYGYTF	TGTGCCACTAGAGGGGCCTATGGCTACACCTTC
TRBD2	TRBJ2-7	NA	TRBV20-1	CSARDLAGTFSYEQYF	TGCAGTGCTAGAGATCTAGCGGGGACCTTCTCCTACGAGCAGTACTTC
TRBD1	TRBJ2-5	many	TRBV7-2	CASSSSWTGKETQYF	TGTGCCAGCAGCTCGTCTTGGACAGGCAAAGAGACCCAGTACTTC
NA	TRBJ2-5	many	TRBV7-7	CASSPRRGEETQYF	TGTGCTAGCAGCCCACGTAGGGGAGAGGAGACCCAGTACTTC
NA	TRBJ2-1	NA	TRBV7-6	CASSLASSYEQFF	TGTGCCAGCAGCTTAGCCTCTAGCTATGAGCAGTTCTTC
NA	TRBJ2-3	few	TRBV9	CASSVVIGEARTDTQYF	TGTGCCAGCAGCGTAGTAATAGGAGAGGCCCGCACAGATACGCAGTATTTT
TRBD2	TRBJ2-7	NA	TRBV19	CASSPQRLAPYEQYF	TGTGCCAGTAGCCCCCAGCGACTAGCGCCCTACGAGCAGTACTTC
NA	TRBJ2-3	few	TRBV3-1	CASSQRLVEDTQYF	TGTGCCAGCAGCCAACGGCTAGTGGAAGATACGCAGTATTTT
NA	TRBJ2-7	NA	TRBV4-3	CASSQDWTASSYEQYF	TGCGCCAGCAGCCAAGATTGGACAGCGAGCTCCTACGAGCAGTACTTC
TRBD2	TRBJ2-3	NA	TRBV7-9	CASSSSGLEGDTQYF	TGTGCCAGCAGCTCATCGGGACTAGAGGGAGATACGCAGTATTTT
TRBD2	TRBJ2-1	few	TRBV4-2	CASSQGRTSGYNEQFF	TGTGCCAGCAGCCAAGGGAGGACTAGCGGCTACAATGAGCAGTTCTTC
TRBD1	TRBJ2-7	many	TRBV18	CASSLGDSDEQYF	TGTGCCAGCTCACTGGGGGACAGTGACGAGCAGTACTTC
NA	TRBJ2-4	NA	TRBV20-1	CSARDSGLYIQYF	TGCAGTGCTAGAGATTCCGGCTTATACATTCAGTACTTC
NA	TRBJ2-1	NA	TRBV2	CASSEWEYNEQFF	TGTGCCAGCAGTGAATGGGAATACAATGAGCAGTTCTTC
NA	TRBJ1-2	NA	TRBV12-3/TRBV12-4	CASIASGGHLNYGYTF	TGTGCCAGCATCGCAAGTGGGGGTCACCTTAACTATGGCTACACCTTC
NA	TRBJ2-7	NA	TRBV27	CASTRGTAYEQYF	TGTGCCAGCACCCGCGGGACAGCATACGAGCAGTACTTC
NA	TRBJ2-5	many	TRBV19	CASSPQGRETQYF	TGTGCCAGTAGCCCCCAGGGAAGAGAGACCCAGTACTTC
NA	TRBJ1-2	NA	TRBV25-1	CASRSRQNYGYTF	TGTGCCAGCAGGTCTCGGCAGAACTATGGCTACACCTTC